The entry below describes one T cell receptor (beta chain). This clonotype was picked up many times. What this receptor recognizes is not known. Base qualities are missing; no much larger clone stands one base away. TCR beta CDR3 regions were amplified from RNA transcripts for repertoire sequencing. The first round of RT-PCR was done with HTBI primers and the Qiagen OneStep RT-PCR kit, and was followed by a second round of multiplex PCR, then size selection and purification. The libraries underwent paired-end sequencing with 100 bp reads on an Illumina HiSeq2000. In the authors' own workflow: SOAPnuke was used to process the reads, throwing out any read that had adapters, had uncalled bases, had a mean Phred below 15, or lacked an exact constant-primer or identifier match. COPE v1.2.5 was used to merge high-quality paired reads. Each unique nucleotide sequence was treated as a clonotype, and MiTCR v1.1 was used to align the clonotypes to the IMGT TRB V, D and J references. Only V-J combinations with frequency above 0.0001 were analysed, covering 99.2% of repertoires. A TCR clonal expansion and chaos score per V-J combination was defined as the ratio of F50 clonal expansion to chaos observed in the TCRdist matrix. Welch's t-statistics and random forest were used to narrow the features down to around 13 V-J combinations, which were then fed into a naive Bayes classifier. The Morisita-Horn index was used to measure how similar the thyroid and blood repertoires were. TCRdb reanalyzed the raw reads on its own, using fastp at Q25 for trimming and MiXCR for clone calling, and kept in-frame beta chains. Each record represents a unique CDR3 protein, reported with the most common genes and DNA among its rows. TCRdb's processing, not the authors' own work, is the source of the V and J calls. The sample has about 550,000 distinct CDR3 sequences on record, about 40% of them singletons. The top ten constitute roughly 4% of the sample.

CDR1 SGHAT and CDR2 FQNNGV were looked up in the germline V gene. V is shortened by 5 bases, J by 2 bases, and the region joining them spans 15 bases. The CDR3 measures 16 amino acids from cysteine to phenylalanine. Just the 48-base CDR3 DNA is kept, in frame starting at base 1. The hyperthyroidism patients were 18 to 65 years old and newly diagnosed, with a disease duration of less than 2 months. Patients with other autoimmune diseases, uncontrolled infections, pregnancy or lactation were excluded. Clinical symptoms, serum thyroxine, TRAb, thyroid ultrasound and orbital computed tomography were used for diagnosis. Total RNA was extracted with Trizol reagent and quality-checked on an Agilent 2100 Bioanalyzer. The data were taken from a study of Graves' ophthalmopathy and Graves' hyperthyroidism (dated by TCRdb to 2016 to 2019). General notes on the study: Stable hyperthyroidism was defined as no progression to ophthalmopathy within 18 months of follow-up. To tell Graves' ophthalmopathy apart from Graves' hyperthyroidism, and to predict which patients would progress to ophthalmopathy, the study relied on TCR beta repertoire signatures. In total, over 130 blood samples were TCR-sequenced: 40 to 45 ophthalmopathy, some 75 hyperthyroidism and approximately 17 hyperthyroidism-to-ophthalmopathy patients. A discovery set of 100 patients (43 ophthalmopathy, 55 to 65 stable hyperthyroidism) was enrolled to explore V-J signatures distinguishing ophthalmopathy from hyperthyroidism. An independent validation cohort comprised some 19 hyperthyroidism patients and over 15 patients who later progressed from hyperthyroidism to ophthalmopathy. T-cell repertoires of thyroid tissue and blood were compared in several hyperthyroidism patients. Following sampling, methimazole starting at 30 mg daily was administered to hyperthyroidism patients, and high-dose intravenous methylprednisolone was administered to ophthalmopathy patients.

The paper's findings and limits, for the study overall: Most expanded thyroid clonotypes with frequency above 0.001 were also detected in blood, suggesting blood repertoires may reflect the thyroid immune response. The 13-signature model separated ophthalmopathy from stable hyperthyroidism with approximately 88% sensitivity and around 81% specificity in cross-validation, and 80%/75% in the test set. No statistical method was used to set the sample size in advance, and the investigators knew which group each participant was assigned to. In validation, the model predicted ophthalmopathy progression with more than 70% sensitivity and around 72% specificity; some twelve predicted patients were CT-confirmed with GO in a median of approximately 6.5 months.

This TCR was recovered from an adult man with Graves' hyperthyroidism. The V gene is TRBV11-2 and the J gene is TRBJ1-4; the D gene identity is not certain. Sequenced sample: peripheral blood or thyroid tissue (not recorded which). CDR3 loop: CASSHSLVRTNEKLFF. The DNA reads TGTGCCAGCAGCCATAGCCTCGTAAGGACTAATGAAAAACTGTTTTTT.